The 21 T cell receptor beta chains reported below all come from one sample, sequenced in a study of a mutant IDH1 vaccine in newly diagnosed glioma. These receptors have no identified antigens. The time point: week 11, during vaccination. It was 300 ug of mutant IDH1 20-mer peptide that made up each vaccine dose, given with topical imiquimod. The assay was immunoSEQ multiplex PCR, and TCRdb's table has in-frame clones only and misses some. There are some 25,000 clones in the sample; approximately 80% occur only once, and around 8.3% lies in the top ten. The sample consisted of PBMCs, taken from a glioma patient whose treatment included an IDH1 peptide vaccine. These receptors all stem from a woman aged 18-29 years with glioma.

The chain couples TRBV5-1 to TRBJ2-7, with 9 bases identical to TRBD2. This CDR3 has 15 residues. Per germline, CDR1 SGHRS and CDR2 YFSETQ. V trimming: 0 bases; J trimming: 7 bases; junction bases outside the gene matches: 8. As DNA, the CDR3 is TGCGCCAGCAGCTTGGTTGCGGGAGGGCCAGGTGAGCAGTACTTC. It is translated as CASSLVAGGPGEQYF. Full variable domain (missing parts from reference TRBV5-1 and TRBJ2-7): KAGVTQTPRYLIKTRGQQVTLSCSPISGHRSVSWYQQTPGQGLQFLFEYFSETQRNKGNFPGRFSGRQFSNSRSEMNVSTLELGDSALYLCASSLVAGGPGEQYFGPGTRLTVT.

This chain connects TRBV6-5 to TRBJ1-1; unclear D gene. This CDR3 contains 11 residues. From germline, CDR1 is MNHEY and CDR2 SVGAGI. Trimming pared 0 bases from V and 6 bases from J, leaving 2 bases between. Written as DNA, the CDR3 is TGTGCCAGCAGTTACTCTTCTGAAGCTTTCTTT. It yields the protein CASSYSSEAFF.

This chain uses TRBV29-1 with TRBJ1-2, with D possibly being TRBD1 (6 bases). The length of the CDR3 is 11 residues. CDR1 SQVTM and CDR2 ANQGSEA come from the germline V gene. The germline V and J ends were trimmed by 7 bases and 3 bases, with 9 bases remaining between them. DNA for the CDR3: TGCAGCGCGTCAGGGGACTATGGCTACACCTTC. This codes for CSASGDYGYTF.

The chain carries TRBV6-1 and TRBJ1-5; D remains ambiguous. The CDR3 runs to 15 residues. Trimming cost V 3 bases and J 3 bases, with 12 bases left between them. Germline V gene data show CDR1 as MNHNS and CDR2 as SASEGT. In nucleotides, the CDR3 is TGTGCCAGCAGTGACCGGACCCTCTTCAATCAGCCCCAGCATTTT. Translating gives CASSDRTLFNQPQHF.

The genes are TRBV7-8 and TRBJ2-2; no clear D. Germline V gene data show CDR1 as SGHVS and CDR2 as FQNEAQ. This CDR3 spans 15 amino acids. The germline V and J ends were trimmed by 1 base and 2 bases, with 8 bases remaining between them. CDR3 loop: CASSLVVSNTGELFF. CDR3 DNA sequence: TGTGCCAGCAGCTTAGTTGTCAGCAACACCGGGGAGCTGTTTTTT. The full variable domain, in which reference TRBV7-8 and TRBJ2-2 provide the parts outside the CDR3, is GAGVSQSPRYKVAKRGQDVALRCDPISGHVSLFWYQQALGQGPEFLTYFQNEAQLDKSGLPSDRFFAERPEGSVSTLKIQRTQQEDSAVYLCASSLVVSNTGELFFGEGSRLTVL.

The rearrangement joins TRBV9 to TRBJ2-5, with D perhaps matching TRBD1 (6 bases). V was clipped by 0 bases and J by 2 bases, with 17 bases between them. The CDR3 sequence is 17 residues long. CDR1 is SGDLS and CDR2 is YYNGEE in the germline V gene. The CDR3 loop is CASSVGIGGLGQETQYF. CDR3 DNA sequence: TGTGCCAGCAGCGTAGGAATAGGGGGATTGGGGCAAGAGACCCAGTACTTC.

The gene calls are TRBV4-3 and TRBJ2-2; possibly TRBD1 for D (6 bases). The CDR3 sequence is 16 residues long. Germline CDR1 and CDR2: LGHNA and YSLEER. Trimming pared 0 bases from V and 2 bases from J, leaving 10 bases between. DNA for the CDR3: TGCGCCAGCAGCCAAGATAGGGGACAAAACACCGGGGAGCTGTTTTTT. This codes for CASSQDRGQNTGELFF.

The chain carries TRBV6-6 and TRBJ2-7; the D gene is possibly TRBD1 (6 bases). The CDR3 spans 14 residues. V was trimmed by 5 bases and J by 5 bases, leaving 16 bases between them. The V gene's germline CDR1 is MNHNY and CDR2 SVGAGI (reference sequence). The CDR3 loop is CASSPQGPIHEQYF. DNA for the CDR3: TGTGCCAGCAGTCCACAGGGCCCGATCCACGAGCAGTACTTC.

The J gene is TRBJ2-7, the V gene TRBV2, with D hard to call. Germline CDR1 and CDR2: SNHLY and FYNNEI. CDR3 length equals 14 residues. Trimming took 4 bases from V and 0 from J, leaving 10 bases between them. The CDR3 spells CASSAGVFSYEQYF. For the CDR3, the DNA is TGTGCCAGCAGTGCAGGAGTCTTCTCCTACGAGCAGTACTTC.

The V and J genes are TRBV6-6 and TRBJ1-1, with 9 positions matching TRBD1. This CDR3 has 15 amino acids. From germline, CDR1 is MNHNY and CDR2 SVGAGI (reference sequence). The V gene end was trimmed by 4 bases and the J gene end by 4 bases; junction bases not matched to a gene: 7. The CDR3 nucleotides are TGTGCCAGCAGTTCCCGGGACAGGGTGGCCACTGAAGCTTTCTTT. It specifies CASSSRDRVATEAFF.

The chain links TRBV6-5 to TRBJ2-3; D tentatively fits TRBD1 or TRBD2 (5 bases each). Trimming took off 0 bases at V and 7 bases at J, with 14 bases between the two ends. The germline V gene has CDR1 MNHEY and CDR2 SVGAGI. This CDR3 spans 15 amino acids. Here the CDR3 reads CASSYSSRGAHTQYF. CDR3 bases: TGTGCCAGCAGTTACTCGAGCAGAGGGGCCCATACGCAGTATTTT.

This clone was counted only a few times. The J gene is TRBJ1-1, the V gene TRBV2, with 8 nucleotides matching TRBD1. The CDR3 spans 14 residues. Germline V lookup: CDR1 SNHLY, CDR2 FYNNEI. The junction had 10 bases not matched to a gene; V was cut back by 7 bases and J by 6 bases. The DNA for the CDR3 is TGTGCCAGCACCCCGGACAGGGTAACCGCTGAAGCTTTCTTT. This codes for CASTPDRVTAEAFF.

The CDR3 protein is CASSISGGSYNEQFF. Here the CDR3 DNA reads TGTGCCAGTAGTATTAGCGGAGGCTCCTACAATGAGCAGTTCTTC. The genes are TRBV19 and TRBJ2-1; D is possibly TRBD2 (6 bases). Trimming stripped 3 bases from V and 0 bases from J, with 9 bases between. The germline V gene has CDR1 LNHDA and CDR2 SQIVND (reference sequence). CDR3 size: 15 residues.

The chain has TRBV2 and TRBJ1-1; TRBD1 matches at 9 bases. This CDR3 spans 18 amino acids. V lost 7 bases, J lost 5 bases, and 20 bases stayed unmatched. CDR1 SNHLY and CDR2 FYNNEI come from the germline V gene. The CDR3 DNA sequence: TGTGCCAGCACGGATTCGGATGGGCTGGGACAGGGTTATACTGAAGCTTTCTTT. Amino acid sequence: CASTDSDGLGQGYTEAFF.

The DNA for the CDR3 is TGCGCCAGCCTGGATGTGGCCATGAACACTGAAGCTTTCTTT. The encoded protein is CASLDVAMNTEAFF. This sequence joins TRBV4-1 and TRBJ1-1; D call uncertain. CDR3 length equals 14 residues. Germline values: CDR1 MGHRA, CDR2 YSYEKL. V shed 8 bases and J shed 0 bases, with 13 bases lying between them.

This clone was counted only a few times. The CDR3 DNA is TGTGCCAGCAGTCAAGGGGACAGCCCCTACGAGCAGTACTTC. It encodes CASSQGDSPYEQYF. This chain links TRBV6-5 with TRBJ2-7; 7 bases map to TRBD1. J lost 2 bases, V lost 5 bases, and 6 bases had no gene match. The germline V gene encodes CDR1 MNHEY and CDR2 SVGAGI. CDR3 length: 14 amino acids.

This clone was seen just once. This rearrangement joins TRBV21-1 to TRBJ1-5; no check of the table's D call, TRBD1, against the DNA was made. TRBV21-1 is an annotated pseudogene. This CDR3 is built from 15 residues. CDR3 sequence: CASSKPTDDNQPQHF. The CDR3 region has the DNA TGTGCCAGCAGCAAACCAACAGACGACAATCAGCCCCAGCATTTT.

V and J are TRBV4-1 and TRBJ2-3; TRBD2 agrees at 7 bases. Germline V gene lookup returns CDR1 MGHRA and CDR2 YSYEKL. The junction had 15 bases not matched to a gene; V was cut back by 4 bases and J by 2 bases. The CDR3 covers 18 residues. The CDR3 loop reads CASSLSGGSGHPTDTQYF. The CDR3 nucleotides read TGCGCCAGCAGCCTTAGCGGCGGTAGCGGGCACCCCACAGATACGCAGTATTTT.

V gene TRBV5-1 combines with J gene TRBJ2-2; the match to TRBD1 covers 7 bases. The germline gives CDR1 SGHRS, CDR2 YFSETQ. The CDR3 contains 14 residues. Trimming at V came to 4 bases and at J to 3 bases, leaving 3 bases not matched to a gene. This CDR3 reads CASSLGQDTGELFF. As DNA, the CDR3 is TGCGCCAGCAGCCTCGGACAGGACACCGGGGAGCTGTTTTTT. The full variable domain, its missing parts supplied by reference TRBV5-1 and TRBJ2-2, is KAGVTQTPRYLIKTRGQQVTLSCSPISGHRSVSWYQQTPGQGLQFLFEYFSETQRNKGNFPGRFSGRQFSNSRSEMNVSTLELGDSALYLCASSLGQDTGELFFGEGSRLTVL.

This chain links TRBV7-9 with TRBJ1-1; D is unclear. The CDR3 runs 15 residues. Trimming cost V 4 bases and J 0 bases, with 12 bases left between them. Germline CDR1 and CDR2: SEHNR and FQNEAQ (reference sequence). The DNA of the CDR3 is TGTGCCAGCAGCTCGGGTCATTCTATGAACACTGAAGCTTTCTTT. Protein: CASSSGHSMNTEAFF.

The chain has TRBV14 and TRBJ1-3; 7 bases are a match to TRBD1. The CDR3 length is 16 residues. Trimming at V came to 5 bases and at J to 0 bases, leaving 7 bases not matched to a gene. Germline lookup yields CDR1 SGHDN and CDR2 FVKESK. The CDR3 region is CASSVLDRSSGNTIYF. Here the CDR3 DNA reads TGTGCCAGCAGCGTCCTGGACAGGAGCTCTGGAAACACCATATATTTT.